The 19 T cell receptor beta chains presented below share a single source sample, sequenced in a study of cytomegalovirus exposure and HLA in healthy donors. Here immunoSEQ multiplex PCR was the method, and the copy in TCRdb shows in-frame clones only, minus some. The sample contains approximately 140,000 clones, around 87% of which appear only once. Sequenced input: PBMCs. Source of these receptors: a man younger than 35 in good health and CMV-seropositive.

The chain employs TRBV9 and TRBJ2-7; 10 bases map to TRBD1. V lost 1 base and J lost 2; bases outside the gene matches: 3. The germline V gene encodes CDR1 SGDLS and CDR2 YYNGEE. The CDR3 sequence is 15 residues long. In DNA form, the CDR3 reads TGTGCCAGCAGCGTACAGGACAGGGGGGCCTACGAGCAGTACTTC. Translating it yields CASSVQDRGAYEQYF.

The chain couples TRBV25-1 to TRBJ1-1; 8 bases align to TRBD1. CDR3 size: 13 residues. Germline trimming cut 1 base from V and 10 bases from J; bases unmatched to any gene: 5. Germline V gene data show CDR1 as MGHDK and CDR2 as SYGVNS. CDR3 loop: CASSEFFGTGAFF. The CDR3 nucleotides read TGTGCCAGCAGTGAATTTTTCGGGACAGGAGCTTTCTTT.

The chain recombines TRBV10-3 with TRBJ1-3, with a weak D call TRBD1 (5 bases). V was trimmed by 3 bases and J by 6 bases, leaving 12 bases between them. The CDR3 totals 14 residues. Germline V lookup: CDR1 ENHRY, CDR2 SYGVKD. The CDR3 nucleotides are TGTGCCATCAGTGAAGGGGAAGGAGAAAACACCATATATTTT. Its protein product is CAISEGEGENTIYF.

The chain has TRBV25-1 and TRBJ2-1, with TRBD1 matching 8 bases. The germline gives CDR1 MGHDK, CDR2 SYGVNS. Trimming removed 3 bases from V and 7 bases from J; junction bases left unmatched: 8. This CDR3 comprises 15 residues. Written as DNA, the CDR3 is TGTGCCAGCAGTGATCCCCGCAGGGGGCTGAATGAGCAGTTCTTC. It is translated as CASSDPRRGLNEQFF.

The chain couples TRBV6-4 to TRBJ2-2; D perhaps matches TRBD1 (6 bases). The germline gives CDR1 MRHNA, CDR2 SNTAGT. V lost 4 bases and J lost 7, with 13 bases in between. The CDR3 length is 14 residues. The DNA for the CDR3 is TGTGCCAGCAGTGTCCAACAGGACAGCGGGGAGCTGTTTTTT. As protein: CASSVQQDSGELFF.

As to this clone: At one boundary the junction diverges from the germline segment, which might be a read error. CDR3 sequence: CASSARTGGWETQYF. The CDR3 bases are TGTGCTAGCAGCGCGAGGACAGGCGGGTGGGAGACCCAGTACTTC. The chain couples TRBV7-7 to TRBJ2-5; TRBD1 agrees at 7 bases. The CDR3 is 15 amino acids. Per germline, CDR1 SSHAT and CDR2 FNYEAQ (reference sequence).

This chain connects TRBV7-3 to TRBJ2-1, with D perhaps TRBD1 (6 bases). Looked up from germline, CDR1 is SGHTA and CDR2 is FQGTGA. Between the trimmed V and J ends, which lost 4 bases and 0 bases, there was a span of 10 bases. The length of the CDR3 is 15 residues. CDR3 DNA sequence: TGTGCCAGCAGCTCACAGGGAAGCTCCTACAATGAGCAGTTCTTC. It encodes CASSSQGSSYNEQFF.

This chain uses TRBV6-4 with TRBJ2-3, with 9 bases that match TRBD1. The junction had 6 bases not matched to a gene; V was cut back by 3 bases and J by 5 bases. In germline, CDR1 is MRHNA, CDR2 SNTAGT. The CDR3 length is 15 residues. CDR3 region: CASSETGGGGDTQYF. The CDR3 region has the DNA TGTGCCAGCAGTGAAACAGGGGGCGGGGGAGATACGCAGTATTTT.

The chain couples TRBV9 to TRBJ2-7, with TRBD2 matching over 7 bases. The V gene end was trimmed by 1 base and the J gene end by 1 base; junction bases not matched to a gene: 5. CDR1 and CDR2 from the germline V gene are SGDLS and YYNGEE. This CDR3 comprises 15 residues. CDR3 residues: CASSVYPGGSYEQYF. CDR3 nucleotides: TGTGCCAGCAGCGTATACCCGGGAGGATCCTACGAGCAGTACTTC. The full variable domain, rest sourced from reference TRBV9 and TRBJ2-7, is DSGVTQTPKHLITATGQRVTLRCSPRSGDLSVYWYQQSLDQGLQFLIQYYNGEERAKGNILERFSAQQFPDLHSELNLSSLELGDSALYFCASSVYPGGSYEQYFGPGTRLTVT.

The genes are TRBV2 and TRBJ2-3; 7 nucleotides agree with TRBD1. CDR3 length: 16 residues. From germline, CDR1 is SNHLY and CDR2 FYNNEI. The ends lost 3 bases at V and 5 bases at J; junction bases unmatched: 11. The CDR3 DNA reads TGTGCCAGCAGTGAGAGGGGGCAATTGGTAGGAGATACGCAGTATTTT. Residues: CASSERGQLVGDTQYF. Filled out from reference TRBV2 and TRBJ2-3, the complete variable domain reads EPEVTQTPSHQVTQMGQEVILRCVPISNHLYFYWYRQILGQKVEFLVSFYNNEISEKSEIFDDQFSVERPDGSNFTLKIRSTKLEDSAMYFCASSERGQLVGDTQYFGPGTRLTVL.

The rearrangement joins TRBV15 to TRBJ2-3, with 11 bases matching TRBD2. Germline V gene lookup returns CDR1 LNHNV and CDR2 YYDKDF (reference sequence). The CDR3 covers 16 residues. The trim removed 1 base at V and 4 bases at J, leaving 4 bases unmatched. This CDR3 is CATSRVPSGRSDTQYF. Written as DNA, the CDR3 is TGTGCCACCAGCAGAGTGCCTAGCGGGAGGTCAGATACGCAGTATTTT. Complete variable domain (other parts from reference TRBV15 and TRBJ2-3): DAMVIQNPRYQVTQFGKPVTLSCSQTLNHNVMYWYQQKSSQAPKLLFHYYDKDFNNEADTPDNFQSRRPNTSFCFLDIRSPGLGDTAMYLCATSRVPSGRSDTQYFGPGTRLTVL.

The V gene is TRBV6-5, the J gene TRBJ1-2, with TRBD1 matching 10 bases. The germline gives CDR1 MNHEY, CDR2 SVGAGI. J was trimmed by 1 base and V by 4 bases; bases with no gene match: 3. This CDR3 has 15 residues. The CDR3 loop is CASSSGTGVNYGYTF. The CDR3 nucleotides are TGTGCCAGCAGTTCCGGGACAGGGGTTAACTATGGCTACACCTTC.

The chain carries TRBV25-1 and TRBJ2-3; 8 positions match TRBD1. CDR3 length equals 14 residues. V dropped 4 bases and J dropped 5; count of bases not matched to a gene: 5. From germline, CDR1 is MGHDK and CDR2 SYGVNS. The CDR3 DNA reads as TGTGCCAGCAGTGCGACAGGGGCACGAGATACGCAGTATTTT. This translates into CASSATGARDTQYF.

The V call is TRBV5-6, the J call TRBJ1-6; TRBD1 matches at 7 bases. The CDR3 covers 13 residues. Germline trimming cut 5 bases from V and 5 bases from J; bases unmatched to any gene: 1. Germline V lookup: CDR1 SGHDT, CDR2 YYEEEE. CDR3 protein: CASRGQDNSPLHF. Written as DNA, the CDR3 is TGTGCCAGCAGAGGACAGGATAATTCACCCCTCCACTTT.

This clone has only one observation. The chain employs TRBV5-4 and TRBJ2-7; 11 positions agree with TRBD1. V was pared by 6 bases and J by 5 bases, with 7 bases of the junction left unmatched. The CDR3 is made up of 14 amino acids. Germline CDR1 is SGHNT and CDR2 is YYREEE (reference sequence). The CDR3, as DNA: TGTGCCAGCACCATGGACAGGGGGCGACACGAGCAGTACTTC. Its protein is CASTMDRGRHEQYF.

The V call is TRBV5-8, the J call TRBJ1-5; TRBD1 might be the D (5 bases). V lost 2 bases, J lost 4 bases, and 10 bases lay in between. This CDR3 has 14 amino acids. The germline gives CDR1 SGHTS, CDR2 YDEGEE. The CDR3 bases are TGTGCCAGCAGCTTCGGGGGATCGAATCAGCCCCAGCATTTT. Its translation: CASSFGGSNQPQHF.

This clone came up a few times. This chain links TRBV6-5 with TRBJ2-7; TRBD2 agrees at 7 bases. The CDR3 totals 14 residues. CDR1 is MNHEY, CDR2 SVGAGI, per germline. After removal of 6 bases from V and 0 bases from J, the junction contained 5 bases not matched to a gene. CDR3 residues: CASRPGGSSYEQYF. CDR3 coding DNA: TGTGCCAGCAGGCCTGGCGGGAGCTCCTACGAGCAGTACTTC.

The chain combines TRBV21-1 with TRBJ1-5; the table names TRBD1, a call not compared with the DNA. TRBV21-1 constitutes a pseudogene. The CDR3 sequence is 15 residues long. This chain's CDR3 is CASSKDGLINQPQHF. The CDR3, as DNA: TGTGCCAGCAGCAAAGATGGCCTCATAAATCAGCCCCAGCATTTT.

The gene calls are TRBV11-3 and TRBJ2-5, with a weak D call TRBD2 (5 bases). The V gene lost 5 bases and the J gene lost 5 bases, with 18 bases spanning the gap. CDR1 SGHNT and CDR2 YENEEA come from the germline V gene. The CDR3 totals 15 residues. The CDR3 here is CASSGRTGGWETQYF. CDR3 nucleotides: TGTGCCAGCAGCGGACGGACGGGCGGGTGGGAGACCCAGTACTTC. The full variable domain, in which reference TRBV11-3 and TRBJ2-5 provide the parts outside the CDR3, is EAGVVQSPRYKIIEKKQPVAFWCNPISGHNTLYWYLQNLGQGPELLIRYENEEAVDDSQLPKDRFSAERLKGVDSTLKIQPAELGDSAVYLCASSGRTGGWETQYFGPGTRLLVL.